The 9 T cell receptor beta chains given below trace back to one sample, sequenced in a study of vaccination and CD4 T cells after COVID-19. Their target antigens are unknown. Documented treatment: approximately nine-day PBMC culture with coronavirus spike peptide pools or control peptides (ViraFEST assay). The Oncomine TCR Beta short-read assay sequenced DNA from cultured CD4+ T cells. Each CDR3 protein gets one entry after TCRdb re-called the PCR reads with MiXCR. This sample has 3,000 to 4,000 distinct CDR3 sequences, with roughly 49% found just once. Sequenced input: CD4+ T cells from blood, cultured in vitro. The receptor set was obtained from a human donor who had recovered from COVID-19.

The gene calls are TRBV12-5 and TRBJ1-2; a possible D gene is TRBD1 (5 bases). This CDR3 is 13 amino acids long. V shed 4 bases and J shed 4 bases, with 10 bases lying between them. The germline V gene encodes CDR1 LGHNT and CDR2 FRNRAP. The CDR3 reads CASGSGRSYGYTF. CDR3 nucleotide sequence: TGTGCTAGTGGTTCGGGACGGTCCTATGGCTACACCTTC.

The chain has TRBV6-1 and TRBJ1-5; D gene uncertain. V gave up 3 bases and J gave up 0 bases, with 12 bases separating them. The CDR3 runs to 16 residues. Germline CDR1 and CDR2: MNHNS and SASEGT. The CDR3 nucleotides are TGTGCCAGCAGTGATCGAGTACCTAATAGCAATCAGCCCCAGCATTTT. Translation: CASSDRVPNSNQPQHF.

This clonotype occurred a few times. The chain uses TRBV29-1 and TRBJ1-2; 11 nucleotides line up with TRBD1. V lost 7 bases, J lost 1 base, and 8 bases stayed unmatched. Germline CDR1 reads SQVTM; CDR2 reads ANQGSEA. CDR3 size: 15 residues. CDR3 DNA: TGCAGCGCCTCCACCGGGACAGGGGGTAACTATGGCTACACCTTC. Translating gives CSASTGTGGNYGYTF.

This clonotype occurred a few times. The gene calls are TRBV27 and TRBJ2-7; 8 nucleotides line up with TRBD2. The germline V gene has CDR1 MNHEY and CDR2 SMNVEV (reference sequence). CDR3 length equals 15 residues. Trimming removed 6 bases from V and 3 bases from J; junction bases left unmatched: 10. CDR3 in amino acids: CASSQYLAGDYEQYF. The CDR3, as DNA: TGTGCCAGCAGCCAGTATCTAGCGGGCGACTACGAGCAGTACTTC.

V gene TRBV19 combines with J gene TRBJ1-3, with 7 nucleotides matching TRBD1. The junction had 8 bases not matched to a gene; V was cut back by 4 bases and J by 2 bases. Germline CDR1 LNHDA, CDR2 SQIVND (reference sequence). The CDR3 extends over 16 amino acids. The CDR3 coding sequence is TGTGCCAGTAGTAAACTCTCCGGACAGGCTGGAAACACCATATATTTT. It codes for CASSKLSGQAGNTIYF.

This clonotype was detected only a few times. The chain carries TRBV5-1 and TRBJ2-6, with D unresolved. The CDR3 is 16 amino acids. CDR1 SGHRS and CDR2 YFSETQ come from the germline V gene. V lost 0 bases to trimming and J lost 2 bases, with 9 bases between them. CDR3 region: CASSLVGGAGANVLTF. Here the CDR3 DNA reads TGCGCCAGCAGCTTGGTTGGTGGGGCTGGGGCCAACGTCCTGACTTTC.

The chain couples TRBV20-1 to TRBJ1-1, with D hard to call. CDR1 DFQATT and CDR2 SNEGSKA come from the germline V gene (reference sequence). This CDR3 region has 11 residues. The CDR3 region is CRATQNTEAFF. The CDR3 bases are TGCAGGGCAACACAGAACACTGAAGCTTTCTTT.

The chain employs TRBV15 and TRBJ2-5, with D hard to call. Deletions cut 0 bases from V and 3 bases from J, with 11 bases between. Germline V gives CDR1 LNHNV, CDR2 YYDKDF (reference sequence). The CDR3 loop spans 15 amino acids. DNA of the CDR3: TGTGCCACCAGCAGAGATTGGAAGAGTGAAGAGACCCAGTACTTC. Its protein product is CATSRDWKSEETQYF.

CDR3 loop: CASSGAILGEQYF. The CDR3 bases are TGTGCCAGCAGTGGGGCCATCTTAGGGGAGCAGTACTTC. This rearrangement joins TRBV2 to TRBJ2-7; D not certain. Germline lookup yields CDR1 SNHLY and CDR2 FYNNEI. V gave up 4 bases and J gave up 7 bases, with 14 bases separating them. This CDR3 has 13 residues.